The T cell receptor beta chain under discussion was sequenced for a study of PD-1 blockade in mismatch repair-deficient tumors. In the study overall: Enrolled about 2013-2017, patients had progressing, pretreated mismatch repair-deficient cancers of about a dozen types.

Study observations and caveats: Rapid post-treatment expansion, then contraction, generally preceding radiologic response, marked tumor-resident clones.

Data came from immunoSEQ multiplex PCR; TCRdb stores just in-frame clones and leaves some out. The data contain 35,000 to 45,000 clones, 80% to 90% of them singletons. All patients were mismatch repair deficient, assessed by either PCR or immunohistochemistry. TCR sequencing covered a few patients who responded to pembrolizumab. Between the trimmed V and J ends, which lost 5 bases and 5 bases, there was a span of 15 bases. The CDR3 runs to 13 residues. Per germline, CDR1 GTSNPN and CDR2 SVGIG (reference sequence). On this clone: Its antigen is as yet unknown.

The chain is built from TRBV30 and TRBJ2-5, with D possibly TRBD1 on 7 matching bases. The specimen was peripheral blood, collected roughly 76 weeks after starting pembrolizumab. The clonotype originates from an adult with mismatch repair-deficient cancer. CDR3 amino acids: CAWSTGRSETQYF. CDR3 sequence (DNA): TGTGCCTGGTCGACAGGGAGGTCGGAGACCCAGTACTTC.